Following are 23 T cell receptor beta chains from one sample sequenced in a study of Ad26.COV2.S vaccination and SARS-CoV-2 variants. Only in-frame clones appear in the TCRdb table, and some are missing; sequencing was by immunoSEQ multiplex PCR. Of about 400,000 clones listed, 80% to 90% are singletons. Treatment here: 15 to 20 received Ad26.COV2.S at low or high dose, single or two shots; 5 received placebo; per-sample allocation not given. Collection of samples fell on day 63 after the first vaccine or placebo injection. This material consisted of peripheral blood, taken in a trial of Ad26.COV2.S vaccine versus placebo. The receptors come from a person between 18 and 60 years old who received the Ad26.COV2.S COVID-19 vaccine or a placebo.

This rearrangement joins TRBV2 to TRBJ1-5, with D perhaps TRBD1 (6 bases). The germline V and J ends were trimmed by 6 bases and 3 bases, with 12 bases remaining between them. The CDR3 consists of 14 residues. Germline V CDR1 and CDR2: SNHLY, FYNNEI. The CDR3 bases are TGTGCCAGCAGCCACAGGGTTTACAATCAGCCCCAGCATTTT. It codes for CASSHRVYNQPQHF.

The CDR3 spells CASSKAVGYGGASRDEQFF. For the CDR3, the DNA is TGTGCCAGCAGCAAAGCGGTGGGATACGGGGGGGCCTCGAGGGATGAGCAGTTCTTC. The chain joins TRBV21-1 to TRBJ2-1; no check of the table's D call, TRBD2, against the DNA was made. TRBV21-1 is deemed a pseudogene. The CDR3 covers 19 residues.

The chain couples TRBV10-3 to TRBJ1-1, with D unresolved. Germline V gene sequence: CDR1 ENHRY, CDR2 SYGVKD. The CDR3 contains 13 residues. Trimming removed 2 bases at V and 9 bases at J, with 13 bases between. The CDR3 DNA reads TGTGCCATCAGTGAGGGAGCTAAGGAGCAAGCTTTCTTT. The encoded protein is CAISEGAKEQAFF.

V and J are TRBV6-2 or TRBV6-3 and TRBJ2-5; D may match TRBD1 or TRBD2 (5 bases each). Trimming stripped 0 bases from V and 2 bases from J, with 13 bases between. There are 16 residues in the CDR3. CDR1 is MNHEY and CDR2 is SVGEGT in the germline V gene. As DNA, the CDR3 is TGTGCCAGCAGTTACTCATTCGGGACCCTACAAGAGACCCAGTACTTC. Its translation: CASSYSFGTLQETQYF.

The rearrangement joins TRBV12-3 or TRBV12-4 to TRBJ2-3; D not certain. The CDR3 runs 13 residues. The ends were cut back, 3 bases at V and 5 bases at J, with 9 bases in the middle. CDR3 in amino acids: CASSLTAIDTQYF. The CDR3 DNA reads TGTGCCAGCAGTTTGACCGCCATAGATACGCAGTATTTT.

This chain links TRBV7-9 with TRBJ1-1; D is uncertain. Germline V CDR1 and CDR2: SEHNR, FQNEAQ (reference sequence). The ends were cut back, 5 bases at V and 7 bases at J, with 14 bases in the middle. The length of the CDR3 is 13 residues. In DNA, the CDR3 is TGTGCCAGCAGCCCAGGAATCGGGGTTGAAGCTTTCTTT. As protein: CASSPGIGVEAFF.

This chain uses TRBV7-9 with TRBJ1-1, with D possibly matching TRBD1 (6 bases). The CDR3 is made up of 18 amino acids. The germline CDR1 and CDR2 sequences are SEHNR and FQNEAQ (reference sequence). Trimming shortened V by 3 bases and J by 0 bases, and 20 bases separated the two germline ends. The CDR3 bases are TGTGCCAGCAGCTTCGTTGGGGGCACAGGACGGATGAACACTGAAGCTTTCTTT. Amino acid sequence: CASSFVGGTGRMNTEAFF.

The chain has TRBV5-6 and TRBJ2-2; perhaps TRBD1 as D (5 bases). CDR3 length: 14 residues. Trimming took 4 bases from V and 7 from J, leaving 14 bases between them. Germline V gene lookup returns CDR1 SGHDT and CDR2 YYEEEE. CDR3 amino acids: CASSPTTEDGELFF. The DNA for the CDR3 is TGTGCCAGCAGCCCTACGACAGAGGACGGGGAGCTGTTTTTT.

The V call is TRBV11-2, the J call TRBJ2-1, with 11 positions matching TRBD1. From germline, CDR1 is SGHAT and CDR2 FQNNGV. Unmatched junction bases numbered 14, after V lost 5 bases and J lost 5 bases. This CDR3 has 18 amino acids. DNA of the CDR3: TGTGCCAGCAGCCGGACAGGGGGCCTCCCATCCTACAACAATGAGCAGTTCTTC. Translating it yields CASSRTGGLPSYNNEQFF.

This CDR3 reads CASNWVTGTGGEKLFF. The CDR3 coding sequence is TGTGCCAGCAATTGGGTGACCGGGACTGGGGGTGAAAAACTGTTTTTT. V and J are TRBV2 and TRBJ1-4; TRBD1 is a possible D gene (5 bases). The length of the CDR3 is 16 residues. Germline lookup yields CDR1 SNHLY and CDR2 FYNNEI. V lost 7 bases and J 7 bases, leaving 22 bases between the germline ends.

This rearrangement joins TRBV5-1 to TRBJ1-4; D uncertain. Per the germline V gene, CDR1 is SGHRS and CDR2 is YFSETQ. CDR3 size: 14 residues. The V gene lost 0 bases and the J gene lost 8 bases, with 11 bases spanning the gap. The CDR3 sequence is CASSLEEGREKLFF. CDR3 DNA sequence: TGCGCCAGCAGCTTGGAAGAAGGGAGGGAAAAACTGTTTTTT.

The V call is TRBV4-1, the J call TRBJ1-6; D remains unclear. CDR1 and CDR2 (germline): MGHRA, YSYEKL. The CDR3 contains 16 residues. The germline V and J ends were trimmed by 1 base and 6 bases, with 13 bases remaining between them. The CDR3 nucleotides are TGCGCCAGCAGCCAAGGGTTTTACGGAATTAATTCACCCCTCCACTTT. Translated: CASSQGFYGINSPLHF.

V and J are TRBV7-7 and TRBJ1-2; D gene uncertain. The germline V gene has CDR1 SSHAT and CDR2 FNYEAQ (reference sequence). This CDR3 has 11 amino acids. The CDR3 spells CAIRVGYGYTF. For the CDR3, the DNA is TGTGCGATAAGGGTTGGCTATGGCTACACCTTC.

The V call is TRBV15, the J call TRBJ2-1, with 8 bases aligning to TRBD1. The CDR3 sequence is 16 residues long. Germline V gives CDR1 LNHNV, CDR2 YYDKDF (reference sequence). Germline trimming cut 0 bases from V and 4 bases from J; bases unmatched to any gene: 5. CDR3 loop: CATSRDDRGPYNEQFF. The CDR3 nucleotides are TGTGCCACCAGCAGAGACGACAGGGGACCTTACAATGAGCAGTTCTTC. Full variable domain (rest looked up from reference TRBV15 and TRBJ2-1): DAMVIQNPRYQVTQFGKPVTLSCSQTLNHNVMYWYQQKSSQAPKLLFHYYDKDFNNEADTPDNFQSRRPNTSFCFLDIRSPGLGDTAMYLCATSRDDRGPYNEQFFGPGTRLTVL.

The V and J genes are TRBV19 and TRBJ2-3; D might be TRBD1 or TRBD2, each matching 5 bases. Trimming stripped 3 bases from V and 3 bases from J, with 13 bases between. Germline V CDR1 and CDR2: LNHDA, SQIVND (reference sequence). There are 15 residues in the CDR3. The CDR3 region has the DNA TGTGCCAGTAGTATCGAGGCCAGGGAGACAGATACGCAGTATTTT. Protein: CASSIEARETDTQYF.

The genes are TRBV27 and TRBJ2-1; the match to TRBD2 covers 10 bases. In germline, CDR1 is MNHEY, CDR2 SMNVEV (reference sequence). CDR3 length: 17 residues. The trim removed 5 bases at V and 8 bases at J, leaving 15 bases unmatched. The CDR3 sequence: CASSTGLSGGPHHEQFF. The CDR3, as DNA: TGTGCCAGCAGTACCGGCCTTAGCGGGGGGCCTCATCATGAGCAGTTCTTC.

Comments on this clone: Other DNA sequences of this sample code for an identical CDR3. The chain carries TRBV19 and TRBJ2-3; unclear D gene. Looked up from germline, CDR1 is LNHDA and CDR2 is SQIVND (reference sequence). This CDR3 contains 11 residues. Trimming stripped 8 bases from V and 2 bases from J, with 5 bases between. The CDR3 coding sequence is TGTGCCAGTTCTGTCACAGATACGCAGTATTTT. This translates into CASSVTDTQYF.

V and J are TRBV5-1 and TRBJ1-4; D may be TRBD1 (5 bases). CDR3 size: 14 residues. The germline CDR1 and CDR2 sequences are SGHRS and YFSETQ. Trimming shortened V by 2 bases and J by 5 bases, and 10 bases separated the two germline ends. The CDR3 protein is CASSLGGDNEKLFF. CDR3 bases: TGCGCCAGCAGCTTAGGAGGGGACAATGAAAAACTGTTTTTT.

This rearrangement joins TRBV2 to TRBJ1-4; D might be TRBD1 (5 bases). The CDR3 is 13 amino acids. Deletions cut 7 bases from V and 7 bases from J, with 13 bases between. Germline CDR1 and CDR2: SNHLY and FYNNEI. This CDR3 is CASTRDVIEKLFF. CDR3 sequence (DNA): TGTGCCAGCACCAGGGATGTGATTGAAAAACTGTTTTTT.

The chain combines TRBV6-2 or TRBV6-3 with TRBJ2-6; possible D gene TRBD1, 6 bases. This CDR3 is 15 amino acids long. Trimming pared 2 bases from V and 2 bases from J, leaving 7 bases between. Germline V gives CDR1 MNHEY, CDR2 SVGEGT. CDR3 loop: CASSYEGAGANVLTF. The CDR3, as DNA: TGTGCCAGCAGTTACGAGGGGGCTGGGGCCAACGTCCTGACTTTC.

This sequence joins TRBV27 and TRBJ1-4; D unresolved. V was cut by 5 bases and J by 0 bases, with 4 bases left in between. Germline V gives CDR1 MNHEY, CDR2 SMNVEV (reference sequence). The CDR3 runs 13 residues. CDR3 nucleotide sequence: TGTGCCAGCAGTCACCCAACTAATGAAAAACTGTTTTTT. As protein: CASSHPTNEKLFF.

This rearrangement joins TRBV3-1 (or the pseudogene TRBV3-2) to TRBJ2-4; D call uncertain. CDR3 size: 13 residues. The V and J ends lost 4 bases and 0 bases respectively, with 4 bases between them. Germline V lookup: CDR1 LGHDT, CDR2 YNNKEL (reference sequence). This CDR3 reads CASSPVAKNIQYF. CDR3 coding DNA: TGTGCCAGCAGCCCCGTAGCCAAAAACATTCAGTACTTC.

The V call is TRBV15, the J call TRBJ1-1; 9 bases fit TRBD1. Germline V gene data show CDR1 as LNHNV and CDR2 as YYDKDF (reference sequence). J gave up 6 bases and V 4 bases, and 9 bases lay outside the gene matches. The CDR3 loop spans 15 amino acids. As DNA, the CDR3 is TGTGCCACCAGCACCGGGACAGGGTTATGGGCTGAAGCTTTCTTT. Protein product: CATSTGTGLWAEAFF.